This T cell receptor beta chain originates from a study of patients and donors after allogeneic stem cell transplantation. V lost 3 bases and J lost 0, with 11 bases in between. This CDR3 is built from 15 residues. Germline V gene data show CDR1 as MRHNA and CDR2 as SNTAGT. This clonotype was detected a few times. TCRdb re-analysed the RT-PCR reads in MiXCR, keeping a single row per CDR3 protein. The sample shows roughly 960,000 distinct CDR3 sequences, over 15% of them seen only once. The chain recombines TRBV6-4 with TRBJ1-1; D uncertain. Sequencing was performed on blood, either unsorted or a sorted T cell fraction (not recorded which). This receptor was identified in a human donor who was either an allogeneic HSCT recipient or a stem cell or donor lymphocyte infusion donor (not recorded which). It is not recorded whose cells these are; they may come from a transplant donor. The CDR3 DNA reads TGTGCCAGCAGTGAAGGAAAAAGGCTGAACACTGAAGCTTTCTTT. This sequence encodes CASSEGKRLNTEAFF.